A single sample gave rise to the 14 T cell receptor beta chains below, sequenced in a study of T cells in Graves' hyperthyroidism and ophthalmopathy. Using RNA transcripts as the source, TCR beta CDR3 regions were amplified. First-round RT-PCR with HTBI primers amplified the TCR CDR3 region. TCRdb re-derived calls from the multiplex PCR reads in MiXCR, one entry per CDR3 protein. The sample holds 450,000 to 700,000 distinct CDR3 sequences, 46% seen once. The sample taken for sequencing was peripheral blood or thyroid tissue (not recorded which). Receptors originate from an adult woman with Graves' disease, either hyperthyroidism or ophthalmopathy (not recorded which).

The table lists this clonotype with many counts. The CDR3: CASSLIRDSYEQYF. CDR3 DNA sequence: TGTGCCAGCAGCTTGATTCGAGACTCCTACGAGCAGTACTTC. The chain couples TRBV7-9 to TRBJ2-7; D is uncertain. The germline CDR1 and CDR2 sequences are SEHNR and FQNEAQ (reference sequence). Trimming removed 3 bases from V and 0 bases from J, with 9 bases in between. The CDR3 runs 14 residues.

This sequence joins TRBV14 and TRBJ2-5, with TRBD2 matching over 10 bases. This CDR3 has 17 amino acids. V lost 4 bases, J lost 5 bases, and 13 bases stayed unmatched. Germline lookup yields CDR1 SGHDN and CDR2 FVKESK. Written as DNA, the CDR3 is TGTGCCAGCAGCCCTGGGTTAGCGGGAGGAGTTTTTGAGACCCAGTACTTC. Translated: CASSPGLAGGVFETQYF.

The chain employs TRBV19 and TRBJ1-1, with unresolved D. CDR3 size: 13 residues. V was trimmed by 4 bases and J by 5 bases, leaving 11 bases between them. The germline CDR1 and CDR2 sequences are LNHDA and SQIVND (reference sequence). The chain's CDR3 is CASSTHSVTEAFF. The CDR3, as DNA: TGTGCCAGTAGTACACATTCTGTAACTGAAGCTTTCTTT.

This clonotype was picked up many times. The chain is built from TRBV11-2 and TRBJ1-6, with D possibly being TRBD1 (5 bases). The CDR3 totals 18 residues. Per the germline V gene, CDR1 is SGHAT and CDR2 is FQNNGV. Trimming cost V 3 bases and J 10 bases, with 25 bases left between them. The CDR3 bases are TGTGCCAGCAGCTTTCCCCCACACAGTGGGGGAGAGGACTCACCCCTCCACTTT. Protein: CASSFPPHSGGEDSPLHF.

Points on this clonotype: The conserved final phenylalanine or tryptophan is absent from the CDR3, which likely points to a read error. The limits of the CDR3 on the DNA are not certain, so only TCRdb's listed CDR3 is given. The V gene is TRBV7-9, the J gene TRBJ1-2. Germline loops: CDR1 SEHNR, CDR2 FQNEAQ (reference sequence). The CDR3 is made up of 9 amino acids, end residues included. This chain's CDR3 is CASSLSSAA.

This clonotype was counted many times. The CDR3 loop reads CASNSGYSGETQYF. DNA for the CDR3: TGTGCCAGCAATTCAGGGTATAGTGGGGAGACCCAGTACTTC. V gene TRBV2 combines with J gene TRBJ2-5; tentatively, D is TRBD1 (5 bases). Germline V gives CDR1 SNHLY, CDR2 FYNNEI. V was clipped by 7 bases and J by 5 bases, with 17 bases between them. This CDR3 region has 14 residues.

This clonotype was observed many times. The chain uses TRBV7-8 and TRBJ1-3; D is perhaps TRBD1 (5 bases). The germline gives CDR1 SGHVS, CDR2 FQNEAQ. The CDR3 runs to 15 residues. The ends were cut back, 5 bases at V and 4 bases at J, with 15 bases in the middle. The CDR3 DNA follows: TGTGCCAGCAGCGATAGGGGAGGGCCGGGAAACACCATATATTTT. Its translation: CASSDRGGPGNTIYF.

This clonotype was counted ten times or more. The genes are TRBV6-1 and TRBJ2-7, with 9 nucleotides matching TRBD2. The CDR3 runs to 15 residues. V lost 6 bases, J lost 3 bases, and 9 bases stayed unmatched. Germline V gene lookup returns CDR1 MNHNS and CDR2 SASEGT. The CDR3 DNA sequence: TGTGCCAGCAGCGATAGACTAGCGGAGAGCTACGAGCAGTACTTC. Its protein is CASSDRLAESYEQYF.

V is TRBV20-1 and J is TRBJ2-6; 10 bases fit TRBD2. The CDR3 contains 17 residues. CDR1 is DFQATT and CDR2 is SNEGSKA in the germline V gene (reference sequence). J gave up 0 bases and V 0 bases, and 2 bases lay outside the gene matches. Here the CDR3 DNA reads TGCAGTGCTAGAGAGCCTAGCGGGAGCTCTGGGGCCAACGTCCTGACTTTC. This codes for CSAREPSGSSGANVLTF.

This clonotype has ten or more counts. A read error may produce the germline difference seen at one junction end. The chain joins TRBV20-1 to TRBJ2-7, with 8 bases lining up with TRBD2. From germline, CDR1 is DFQATT and CDR2 SNEGSKA (reference sequence). This CDR3 has 12 residues. This CDR3 reads CSARDQAGVWCF. In DNA form, the CDR3 reads TGCAGTGCTAGAGATCAAGCGGGAGTATGGTGCTTC.

This clonotype was seen just once. CDR3 nucleotides: TGTGCCACCAGCACTCGGACAGACTCCTACGAGCAGTACTTC. Translating it yields CATSTRTDSYEQYF. This rearrangement joins TRBV15 to TRBJ2-7; a possible D gene is TRBD1 (6 bases). The V and J ends lost 4 bases and 0 bases respectively, with 10 bases between them. Germline values: CDR1 LNHNV, CDR2 YYDKDF (reference sequence). The CDR3 loop spans 14 amino acids.

CDR3 sequence (DNA): TGTGCCACTCGTGGACTAGCGGGAGCAGAGACCCAGTACTTC. Its translation: CATRGLAGAETQYF. The V and J genes are TRBV19 and TRBJ2-5, with 13 bases identical to TRBD2. The CDR3 covers 14 residues. The V segment lost 10 bases and the J segment 4 bases; nucleotides outside the gene matches: 6. Germline loops: CDR1 LNHDA, CDR2 SQIVND (reference sequence).

This clonotype was seen once. One junction end does not reproduce the germline sequence, and a read error may be involved. The chain is built from TRBV11-2 and TRBJ1-5, with TRBD1 matching over 8 bases. CDR1 is SGHAT and CDR2 is FQNNGV in the germline V gene. The CDR3 has 14 residues. The CDR3 sequence is CASSREQGDQPQHF. The CDR3 region has the DNA TGCGCCAGCAGCAGGGAACAGGGGGACCAGCCCCAGCATTTT. Full variable domain (remainder filled in from reference TRBV11-2 and TRBJ1-5): EAGVAQSPRYKIIEKRQSVAFWCNPISGHATLYWYQQILGQGPKLLIQFQNNGVVDDSQLPKDRFSAERLKGVDSTLKIQPAKLEDSAVYLCASSREQGDQPQHFGDGTRLSIL.

This clonotype has just a few counts. One junction end disagrees with the germline gene, perhaps due to a read error. CDR3 bases: TGTGCCAGTACCTCGACCGTTCAAGGGACCCAGTACTTC. Encoded protein: CASTSTVQGTQYF. The chain is built from TRBV7-2 and TRBJ2-5; no definite D call. Per the germline V gene, CDR1 is SGHTA and CDR2 is FQGNSA. The CDR3 contains 13 residues.